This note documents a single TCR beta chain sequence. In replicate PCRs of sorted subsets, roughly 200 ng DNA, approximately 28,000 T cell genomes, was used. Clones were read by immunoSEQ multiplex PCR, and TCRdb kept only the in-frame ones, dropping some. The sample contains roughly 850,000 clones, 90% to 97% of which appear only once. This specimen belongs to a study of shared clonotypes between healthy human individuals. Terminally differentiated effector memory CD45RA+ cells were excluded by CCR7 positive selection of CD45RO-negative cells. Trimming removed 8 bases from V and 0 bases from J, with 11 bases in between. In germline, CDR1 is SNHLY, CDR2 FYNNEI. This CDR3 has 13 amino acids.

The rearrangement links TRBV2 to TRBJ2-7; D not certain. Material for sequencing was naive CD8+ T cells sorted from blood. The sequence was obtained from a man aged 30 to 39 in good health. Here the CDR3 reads CASVDGDSYEQYF. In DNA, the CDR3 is TGTGCCAGCGTTGATGGAGACTCCTACGAGCAGTACTTC.